This T cell receptor beta chain was identified during a study of CD8 T cells in ankylosing spondylitis. TCRdb fed the 5' RACE reads into MiXCR, producing one record per CDR3 protein. The data hold some 220,000 distinct CDR3 sequences, with 7.5% to 9.5% observed a single time. This CDR3 is built from 11 residues. Overall study findings and caveats: Ankylosing spondylitis blood seemed to carry a telltale TCR beta motif made of eight or nine highly homologous variants. Matched synovial fluid from ankylosing spondylitis patients was reported to be enriched for disease-linked clones.

In its sample, this clonotype was seen many times. Its matching antigen is unknown. Germline and junction disagree at one end, which may indicate a read error. The specimen sequenced was blood, either unsorted or a sorted T cell fraction (not recorded which). V and J are TRBV12-3 or TRBV12-4 and TRBJ2-7; 9 bases agree with TRBD1. The TCR sequence derives from a female donor with ankylosing spondylitis or in good health (not recorded which). Here the CDR3 DNA reads TGTGCCAGCAGCTCCGGGACAGGGAAGCACTTC. Amino acid sequence: CASSSGTGKHF.